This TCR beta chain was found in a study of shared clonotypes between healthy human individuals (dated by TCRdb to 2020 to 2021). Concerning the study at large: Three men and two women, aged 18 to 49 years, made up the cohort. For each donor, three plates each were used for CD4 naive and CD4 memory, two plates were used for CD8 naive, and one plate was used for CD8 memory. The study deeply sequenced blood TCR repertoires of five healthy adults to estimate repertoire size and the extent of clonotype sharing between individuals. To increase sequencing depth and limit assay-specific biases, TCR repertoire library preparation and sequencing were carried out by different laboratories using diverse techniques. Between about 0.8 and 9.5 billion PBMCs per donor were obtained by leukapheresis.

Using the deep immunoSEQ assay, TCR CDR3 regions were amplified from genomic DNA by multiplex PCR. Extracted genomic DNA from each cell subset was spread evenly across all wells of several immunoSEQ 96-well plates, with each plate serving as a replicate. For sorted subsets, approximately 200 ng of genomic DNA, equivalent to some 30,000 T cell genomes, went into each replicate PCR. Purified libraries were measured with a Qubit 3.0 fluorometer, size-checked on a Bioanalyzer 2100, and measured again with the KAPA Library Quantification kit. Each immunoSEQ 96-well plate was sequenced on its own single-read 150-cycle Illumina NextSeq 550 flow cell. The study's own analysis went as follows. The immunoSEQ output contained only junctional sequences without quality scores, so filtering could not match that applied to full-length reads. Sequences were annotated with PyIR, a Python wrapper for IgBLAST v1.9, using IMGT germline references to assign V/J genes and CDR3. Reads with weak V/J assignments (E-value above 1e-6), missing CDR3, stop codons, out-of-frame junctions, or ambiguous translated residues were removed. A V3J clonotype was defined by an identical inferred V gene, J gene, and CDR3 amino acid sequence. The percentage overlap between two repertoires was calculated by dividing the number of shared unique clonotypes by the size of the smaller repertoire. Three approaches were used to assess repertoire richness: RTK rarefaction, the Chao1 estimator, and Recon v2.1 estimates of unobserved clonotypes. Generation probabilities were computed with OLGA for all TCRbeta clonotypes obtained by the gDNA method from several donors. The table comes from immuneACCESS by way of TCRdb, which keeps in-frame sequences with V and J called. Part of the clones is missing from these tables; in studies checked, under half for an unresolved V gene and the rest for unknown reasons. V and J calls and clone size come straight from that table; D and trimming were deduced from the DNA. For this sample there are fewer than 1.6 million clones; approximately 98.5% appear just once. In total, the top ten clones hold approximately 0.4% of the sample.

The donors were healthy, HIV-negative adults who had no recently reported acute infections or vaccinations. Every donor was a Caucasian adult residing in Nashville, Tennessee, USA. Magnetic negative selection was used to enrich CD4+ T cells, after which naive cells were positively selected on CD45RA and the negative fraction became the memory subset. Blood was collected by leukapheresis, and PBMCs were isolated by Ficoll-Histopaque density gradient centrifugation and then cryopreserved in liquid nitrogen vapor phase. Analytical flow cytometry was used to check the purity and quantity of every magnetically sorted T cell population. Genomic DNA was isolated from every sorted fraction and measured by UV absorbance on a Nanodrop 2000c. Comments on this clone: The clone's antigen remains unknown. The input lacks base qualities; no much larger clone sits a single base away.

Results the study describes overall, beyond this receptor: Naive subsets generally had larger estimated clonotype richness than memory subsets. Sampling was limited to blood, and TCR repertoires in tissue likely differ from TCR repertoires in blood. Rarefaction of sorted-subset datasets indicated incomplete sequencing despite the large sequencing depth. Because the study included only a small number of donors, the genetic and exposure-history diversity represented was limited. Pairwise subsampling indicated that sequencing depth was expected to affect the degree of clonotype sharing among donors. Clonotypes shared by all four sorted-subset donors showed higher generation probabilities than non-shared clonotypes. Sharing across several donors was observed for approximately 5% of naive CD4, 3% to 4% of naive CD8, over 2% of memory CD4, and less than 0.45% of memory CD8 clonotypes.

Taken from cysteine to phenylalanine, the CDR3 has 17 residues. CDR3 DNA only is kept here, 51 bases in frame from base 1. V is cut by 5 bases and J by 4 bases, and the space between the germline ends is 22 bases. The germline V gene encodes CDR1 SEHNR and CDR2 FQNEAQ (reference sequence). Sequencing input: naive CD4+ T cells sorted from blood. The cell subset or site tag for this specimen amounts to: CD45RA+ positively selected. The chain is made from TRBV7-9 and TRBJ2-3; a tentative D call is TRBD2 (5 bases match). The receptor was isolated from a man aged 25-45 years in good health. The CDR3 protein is CASSPRSWETVADTQYF. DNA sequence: TGTGCCAGCAGCCCCAGGTCGTGGGAGACGGTGGCAGATACGCAGTATTTT.